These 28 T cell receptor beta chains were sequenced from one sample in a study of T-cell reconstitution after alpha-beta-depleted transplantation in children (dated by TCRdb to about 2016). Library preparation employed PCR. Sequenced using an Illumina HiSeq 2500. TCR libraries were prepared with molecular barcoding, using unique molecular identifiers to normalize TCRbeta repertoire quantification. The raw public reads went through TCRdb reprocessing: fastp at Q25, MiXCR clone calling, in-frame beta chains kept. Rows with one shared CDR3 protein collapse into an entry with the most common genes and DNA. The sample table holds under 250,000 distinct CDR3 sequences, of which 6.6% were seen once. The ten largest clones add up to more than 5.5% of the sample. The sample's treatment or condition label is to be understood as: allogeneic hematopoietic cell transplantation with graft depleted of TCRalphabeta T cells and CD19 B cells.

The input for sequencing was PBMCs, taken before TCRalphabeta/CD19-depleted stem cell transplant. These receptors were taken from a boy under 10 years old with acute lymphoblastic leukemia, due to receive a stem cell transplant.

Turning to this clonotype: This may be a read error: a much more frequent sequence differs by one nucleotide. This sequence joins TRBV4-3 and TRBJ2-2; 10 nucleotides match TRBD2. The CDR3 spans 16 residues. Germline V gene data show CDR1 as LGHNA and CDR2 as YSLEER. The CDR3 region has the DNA TGCGCCAGCAGAGAGCGGGGGGGCCCTCTCACCAGGGAGCTGTTTTTT. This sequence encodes CASRERGGPLTRELFF.

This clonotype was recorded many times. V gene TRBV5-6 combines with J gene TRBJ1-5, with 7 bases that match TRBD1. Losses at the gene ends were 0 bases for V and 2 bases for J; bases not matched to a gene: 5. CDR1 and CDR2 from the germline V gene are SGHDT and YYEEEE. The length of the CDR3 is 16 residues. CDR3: CASSLGGGVGNQPQHF. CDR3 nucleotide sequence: TGTGCCAGCAGCTTGGGAGGGGGCGTCGGCAATCAGCCCCAGCATTTT.

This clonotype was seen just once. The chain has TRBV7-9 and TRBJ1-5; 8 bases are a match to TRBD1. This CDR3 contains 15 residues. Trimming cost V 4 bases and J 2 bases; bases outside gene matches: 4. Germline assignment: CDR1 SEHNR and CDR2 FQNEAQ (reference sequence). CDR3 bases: TGTGCCAGCAGCTCAACGGACAGGGGCAATCAGCCCCAGCATTTT. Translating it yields CASSSTDRGNQPQHF.

CDR3 amino acids: CASSLQVEGSGANVLTF. The CDR3 DNA is TGCGCCAGCAGCCTCCAAGTAGAGGGCTCTGGGGCCAACGTCCTGACTTTC. This chain connects TRBV4-3 to TRBJ2-6; perhaps TRBD2 as D (5 bases). Germline loops: CDR1 LGHNA, CDR2 YSLEER. V was trimmed by 4 bases and J by 0 bases, leaving 13 bases between them. The CDR3 covers 17 residues.

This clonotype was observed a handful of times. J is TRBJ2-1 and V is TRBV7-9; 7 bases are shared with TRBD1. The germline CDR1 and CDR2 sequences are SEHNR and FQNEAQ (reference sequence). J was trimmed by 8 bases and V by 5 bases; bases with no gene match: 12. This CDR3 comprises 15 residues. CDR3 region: CASSPRDSLPDEQFF. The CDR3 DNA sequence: TGTGCCAGCAGCCCCCGGGACAGCCTTCCCGATGAGCAGTTCTTC.

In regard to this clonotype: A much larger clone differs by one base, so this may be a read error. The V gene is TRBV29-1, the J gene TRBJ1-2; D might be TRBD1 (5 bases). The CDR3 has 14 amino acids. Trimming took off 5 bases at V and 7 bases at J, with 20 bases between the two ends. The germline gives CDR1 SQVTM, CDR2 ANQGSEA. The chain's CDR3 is CSVPKIGERGGYTF. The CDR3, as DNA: TGCAGCGTTCCTAAGATAGGGGAGAGGGGTGGCTACACCTTC.

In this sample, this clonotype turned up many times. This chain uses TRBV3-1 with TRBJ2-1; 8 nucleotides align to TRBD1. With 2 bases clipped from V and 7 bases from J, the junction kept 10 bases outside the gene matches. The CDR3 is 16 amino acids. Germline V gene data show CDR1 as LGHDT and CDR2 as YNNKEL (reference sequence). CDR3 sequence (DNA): TGTGCCAGCAGCCAACCCGGACAGGGTCTGGAAAATGAGCAGTTCTTC. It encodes CASSQPGQGLENEQFF.

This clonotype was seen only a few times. In DNA, the CDR3 is TGTGCCAGCAGTTACTCTGTCCAGGATAGCAATCAGCCCCAGCATTTT. Its translation is CASSYSVQDSNQPQHF. The J gene is TRBJ1-5, the V gene TRBV6-5, with D unresolved. Trimming pared 0 bases from V and 0 bases from J, leaving 9 bases between. Germline V gene sequence: CDR1 MNHEY, CDR2 SVGAGI. The CDR3 covers 16 residues.

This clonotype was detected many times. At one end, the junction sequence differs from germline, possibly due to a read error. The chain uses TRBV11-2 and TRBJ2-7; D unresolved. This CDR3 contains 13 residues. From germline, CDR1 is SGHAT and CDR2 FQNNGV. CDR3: CASSPSPSHEQYF. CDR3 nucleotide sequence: TGTGCCAGCAGCCCCTCTCCCTCCCACGAGCAGTACTTC. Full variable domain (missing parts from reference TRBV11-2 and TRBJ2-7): EAGVAQSPRYKIIEKRQSVAFWCNPISGHATLYWYQQILGQGPKLLIQFQNNGVVDDSQLPKDRFSAERLKGVDSTLKIQPAKLEDSAVYLCASSPSPSHEQYFGPGTRLTVT.

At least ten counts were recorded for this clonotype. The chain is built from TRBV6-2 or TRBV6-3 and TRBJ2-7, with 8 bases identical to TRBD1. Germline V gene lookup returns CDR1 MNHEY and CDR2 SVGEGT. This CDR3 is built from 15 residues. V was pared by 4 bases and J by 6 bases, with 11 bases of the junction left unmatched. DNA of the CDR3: TGTGCCAGCAGTTTTCCTGACAGGGGAGTCATCGAGCAGTACTTC. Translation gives CASSFPDRGVIEQYF.

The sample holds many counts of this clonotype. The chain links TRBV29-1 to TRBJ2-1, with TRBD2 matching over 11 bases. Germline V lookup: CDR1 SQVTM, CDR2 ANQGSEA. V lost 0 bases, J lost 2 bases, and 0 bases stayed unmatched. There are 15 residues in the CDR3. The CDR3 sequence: CSVEEGLAAYNEQFF. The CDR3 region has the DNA TGCAGCGTTGAAGAGGGACTAGCGGCCTACAATGAGCAGTTCTTC.

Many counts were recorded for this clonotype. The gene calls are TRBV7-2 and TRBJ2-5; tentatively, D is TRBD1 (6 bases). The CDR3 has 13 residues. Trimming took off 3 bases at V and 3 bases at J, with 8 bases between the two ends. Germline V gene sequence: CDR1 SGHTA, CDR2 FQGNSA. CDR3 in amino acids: CASSLNREETQYF. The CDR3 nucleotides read TGTGCCAGCAGCTTGAACAGGGAAGAGACCCAGTACTTC.

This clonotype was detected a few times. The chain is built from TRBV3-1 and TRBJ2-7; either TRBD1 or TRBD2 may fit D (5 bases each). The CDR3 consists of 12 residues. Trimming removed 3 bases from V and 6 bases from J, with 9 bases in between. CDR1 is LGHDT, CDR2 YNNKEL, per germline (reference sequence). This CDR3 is CASSHARGEQYF. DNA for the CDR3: TGTGCCAGCAGCCATGCGAGGGGCGAGCAGTACTTC.

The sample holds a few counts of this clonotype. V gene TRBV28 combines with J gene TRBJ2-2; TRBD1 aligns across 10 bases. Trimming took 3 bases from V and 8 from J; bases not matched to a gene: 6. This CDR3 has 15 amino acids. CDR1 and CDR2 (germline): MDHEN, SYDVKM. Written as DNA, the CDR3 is TGTGCCAGCAGTTTTTTTGGACAGGGGGAAGGGGAGCTGTTTTTT. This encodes CASSFFGQGEGELFF. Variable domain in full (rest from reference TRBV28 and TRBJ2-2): DVKVTQSSRYLVKRTGEKVFLECVQDMDHENMFWYRQDPGLGLRLIYFSYDVKMKEKGDIPEGYSVSREKKERFSLILESASTNQTSMYLCASSFFGQGEGELFFGEGSRLTVL.

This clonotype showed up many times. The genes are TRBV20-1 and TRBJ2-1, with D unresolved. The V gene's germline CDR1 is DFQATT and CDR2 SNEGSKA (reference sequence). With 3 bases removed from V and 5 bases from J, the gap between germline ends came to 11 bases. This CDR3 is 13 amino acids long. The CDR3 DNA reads TGCAGTGCTAGCTACAGTCAAAACAATGAGCAGTTCTTC. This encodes CSASYSQNNEQFF.

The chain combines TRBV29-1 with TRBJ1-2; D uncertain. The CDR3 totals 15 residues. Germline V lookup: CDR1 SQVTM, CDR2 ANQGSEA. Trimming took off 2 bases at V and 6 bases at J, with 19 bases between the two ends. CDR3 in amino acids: CSVETKGFQGNGYTF. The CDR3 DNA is TGCAGCGTTGAAACAAAAGGTTTTCAAGGAAATGGCTACACCTTC. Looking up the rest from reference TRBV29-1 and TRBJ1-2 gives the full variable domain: SAVISQKPSRDICQRGTSLTIQCQVDSQVTMMFWYRQQPGQSLTLIATANQGSEATYESGFVIDKFPISRPNLTFSTLTVSNMSPEDSSIYLCSVETKGFQGNGYTFGSGTRLTVV.

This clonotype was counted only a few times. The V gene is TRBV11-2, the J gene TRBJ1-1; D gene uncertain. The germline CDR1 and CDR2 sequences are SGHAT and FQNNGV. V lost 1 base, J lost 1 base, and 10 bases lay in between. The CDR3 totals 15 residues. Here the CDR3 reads CASSLAPPRNTEAFF. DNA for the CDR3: TGTGCCAGCAGCTTAGCCCCCCCCAGGAACACTGAAGCTTTCTTT.

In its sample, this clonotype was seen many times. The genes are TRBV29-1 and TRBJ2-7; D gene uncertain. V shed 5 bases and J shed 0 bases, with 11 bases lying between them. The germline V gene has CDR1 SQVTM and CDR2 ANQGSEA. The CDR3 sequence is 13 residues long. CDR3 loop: CSVLGPSSYEQYF. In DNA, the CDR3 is TGCAGCGTTCTAGGGCCCAGCTCCTACGAGCAGTACTTC.

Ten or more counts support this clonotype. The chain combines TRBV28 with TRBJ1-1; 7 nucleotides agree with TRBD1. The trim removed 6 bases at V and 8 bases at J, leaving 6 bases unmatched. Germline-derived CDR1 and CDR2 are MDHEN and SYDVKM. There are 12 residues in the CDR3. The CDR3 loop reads CASRRTGVEAFF. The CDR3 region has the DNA TGTGCCAGCAGACGGACAGGCGTCGAAGCTTTCTTT.

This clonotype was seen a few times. In DNA form, the CDR3 reads TGCGCCAGCAGCTTGGTTCCGAGCTCCTATAATTCACCCCTCCACTTT. Amino acids: CASSLVPSSYNSPLHF. J is TRBJ1-6 and V is TRBV5-1; D call uncertain. CDR3 length equals 16 residues. V was trimmed by 0 bases and J by 0 bases, leaving 7 bases between them. Looked up from germline, CDR1 is SGHRS and CDR2 is YFSETQ.

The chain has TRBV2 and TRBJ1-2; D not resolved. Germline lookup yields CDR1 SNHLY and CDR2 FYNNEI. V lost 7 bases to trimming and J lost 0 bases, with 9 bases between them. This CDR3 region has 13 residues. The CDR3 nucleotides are TGTGCCAGCAAAACAGAGACTAACTATGGCTACACCTTC. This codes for CASKTETNYGYTF.

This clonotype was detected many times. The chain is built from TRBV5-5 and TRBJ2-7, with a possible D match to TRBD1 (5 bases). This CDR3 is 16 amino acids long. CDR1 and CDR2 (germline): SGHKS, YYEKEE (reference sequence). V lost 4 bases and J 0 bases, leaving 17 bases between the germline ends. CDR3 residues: CASSKSGYPSSYEQYF. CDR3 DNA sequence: TGTGCCAGCAGCAAGTCAGGGTATCCTTCCTCCTACGAGCAGTACTTC.

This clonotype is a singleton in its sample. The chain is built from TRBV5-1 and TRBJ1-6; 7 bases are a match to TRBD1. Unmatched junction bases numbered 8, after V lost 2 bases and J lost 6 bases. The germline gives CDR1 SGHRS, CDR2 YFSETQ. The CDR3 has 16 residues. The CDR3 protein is CASSFTGDRINSPLHF. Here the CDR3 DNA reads TGCGCCAGCAGCTTCACAGGGGACAGAATTAATTCACCCCTCCACTTT.

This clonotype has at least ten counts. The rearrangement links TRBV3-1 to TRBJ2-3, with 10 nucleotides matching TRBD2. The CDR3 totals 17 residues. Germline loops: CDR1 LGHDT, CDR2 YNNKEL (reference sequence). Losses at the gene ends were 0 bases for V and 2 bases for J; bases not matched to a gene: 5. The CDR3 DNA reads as TGTGCCAGCAGCCAAGATGGGGGACTAGCGTACACAGATACGCAGTATTTT. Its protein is CASSQDGGLAYTDTQYF.

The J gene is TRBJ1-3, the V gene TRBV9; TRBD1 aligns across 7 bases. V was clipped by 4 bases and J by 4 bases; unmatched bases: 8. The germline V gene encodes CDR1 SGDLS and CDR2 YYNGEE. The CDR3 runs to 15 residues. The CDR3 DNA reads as TGTGCCAGCAGCTCAGAGACAGGGCTAGGAAACACCATATATTTT. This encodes CASSSETGLGNTIYF.

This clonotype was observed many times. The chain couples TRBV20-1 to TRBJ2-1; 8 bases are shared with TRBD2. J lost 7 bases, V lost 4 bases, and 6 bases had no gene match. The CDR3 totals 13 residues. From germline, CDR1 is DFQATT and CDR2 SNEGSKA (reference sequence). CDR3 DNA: TGCAGTGCTATGGGACTAGGTGGGAATGAGCAGTTCTTC. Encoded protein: CSAMGLGGNEQFF.

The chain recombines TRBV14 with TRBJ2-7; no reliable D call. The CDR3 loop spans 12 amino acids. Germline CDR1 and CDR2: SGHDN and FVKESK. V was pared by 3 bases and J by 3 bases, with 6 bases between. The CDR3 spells CASSHSRYEQYF. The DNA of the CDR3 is TGTGCCAGCAGCCACTCACGCTACGAGCAGTACTTC. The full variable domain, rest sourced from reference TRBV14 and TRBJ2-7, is EAGVTQFPSHSVIEKGQTVTLRCDPISGHDNLYWYRRVMGKEIKFLLHFVKESKQDESGMPNNRFLAERTGGTYSTLKVQPAELEDSGVYFCASSHSRYEQYFGPGTRLTVT.

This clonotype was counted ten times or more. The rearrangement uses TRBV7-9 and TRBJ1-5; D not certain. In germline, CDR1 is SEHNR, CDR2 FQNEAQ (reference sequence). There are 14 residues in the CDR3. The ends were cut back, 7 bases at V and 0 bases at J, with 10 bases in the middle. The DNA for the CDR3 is TGTGCCAGCACCGAATTTGATAGCAATCAGCCCCAGCATTTT. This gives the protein CASTEFDSNQPQHF. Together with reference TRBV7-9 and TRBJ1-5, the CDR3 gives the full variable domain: DTGVSQNPRHKITKRGQNVTFRCDPISEHNRLYWYRQTLGQGPEFLTYFQNEAQLEKSRLLSDRFSAERPKGSFSTLEIQRTEQGDSAMYLCASTEFDSNQPQHFGDGTRLSIL.